This T cell receptor beta chain was profiled in a study of shared clonotypes between healthy human individuals. Study results and caveats: Non-shared clonotypes had lower generation probabilities than those shared by all four donors.

Caucasian adults living in Nashville, Tennessee, provided all samples. There are 14 residues in the CDR3. With 4 bases clipped from V and 5 bases from J, the junction kept 7 bases outside the gene matches. Germline V lookup: CDR1 MDHEN, CDR2 SYDVKM. Libraries were prepared by immunoSEQ multiplex PCR; TCRdb keeps only in-frame clonotypes and omits some of them. The sample includes 550,000 to 850,000 clones, roughly two thirds of them seen just once. Concerning this clone itself: The antigen is unknown.

V gene TRBV28 combines with J gene TRBJ1-2, with 7 bases matching TRBD1. What was sequenced was memory CD4+ T cells sorted from blood. Subset in this sample: CD45RA-negative fraction. This receptor was obtained from a woman between 25 and 40 years old in good health. This CDR3 reads CASSSLPDRYGYTF. CDR3 sequence (DNA): TGTGCCAGCAGTTCCCTCCCGGACAGGTATGGCTACACCTTC.